Below, 11 T cell receptor beta chains from the same sample are listed, as sequenced in a study of graft-versus-host responses after intestinal transplantation. Their specific antigens are unknown. Profiled with immunoSEQ multiplex PCR; TCRdb holds only in-frame clones, not every one. There are about 100,000 clones in the sample; more than 75% occur only once, and over 0.95% lies in the top ten. The material was unstimulated CD4+ T cells sorted from spleen or lymph node cells, obtained before transplant. The receptors were gathered from a human donor who was the organ donor for an intestinal transplant.

The J gene is TRBJ2-1, the V gene TRBV10-3, with TRBD2 identical over 9 bases. V lost 10 bases and J lost 6; bases outside the gene matches: 7. Germline V gives CDR1 ENHRY, CDR2 SYGVKD. The CDR3 is 13 residues long. CDR3: CATASGASNEQFF. The CDR3 region has the DNA TGTGCCACCGCTAGCGGGGCGAGCAATGAGCAGTTCTTC.

This clone was seen only once. The V gene is TRBV4-2, the J gene TRBJ2-5, with 10 bases matching TRBD2. The CDR3 is 14 residues long. V dropped 3 bases and J dropped 5; count of bases not matched to a gene: 3. Germline loops: CDR1 LGHNA, CDR2 YNFKEQ. The CDR3 DNA reads as TGTGCCAGCAGCCAGGGGACTAGCGAGGAGACCCAGTACTTC. This sequence encodes CASSQGTSEETQYF.

This chain links TRBV27 with TRBJ1-6; D may be TRBD1 (5 bases). The V gene's germline CDR1 is MNHEY and CDR2 SMNVEV (reference sequence). The germline V and J ends were trimmed by 2 bases and 6 bases, with 20 bases remaining between them. The CDR3 covers 18 residues. CDR3 region: CASSLQGSNLSPNSPLHF. The CDR3 DNA reads as TGTGCCAGCAGTTTACAGGGCAGCAATTTAAGTCCTAATTCACCCCTCCACTTT.

This chain uses TRBV30 with TRBJ2-3; D perhaps matches TRBD1 (5 bases). The V gene lost 0 bases and the J gene lost 1 base, with 14 bases spanning the gap. The V gene's germline CDR1 is GTSNPN and CDR2 SVGIG (reference sequence). The CDR3 spans 16 residues. The DNA for the CDR3 is TGTGCCTGGAGTGTAATTTGGGGCGGTGGCACAGATACGCAGTATTTT. The encoded protein is CAWSVIWGGGTDTQYF.

The chain links TRBV7-2 to TRBJ2-5; TRBD2 might be the D (7 bases). The germline V gene encodes CDR1 SGHTA and CDR2 FQGNSA. The length of the CDR3 is 13 residues. The germline V and J ends were trimmed by 3 bases and 4 bases, with 9 bases remaining between them. This CDR3 is CASSLGGRETQYF. The CDR3 coding sequence is TGTGCCAGCAGCTTGGGGGGGCGAGAGACCCAGTACTTC. The variable domain in full, with the rest retrieved from reference TRBV7-2 and TRBJ2-5, is GAGVSQSPSNKVTEKGKDVELRCDPISGHTALYWYRQSLGQGLEFLIYFQGNSAPDKSGLPSDRFSAERTGGSVSTLTIQRTQQEDSAVYLCASSLGGRETQYFGPGTRLLVL.

This rearrangement joins TRBV5-4 to TRBJ2-7, with D hard to call. This CDR3 comprises 14 residues. Germline V gene data show CDR1 as SGHNT and CDR2 as YYREEE (reference sequence). V was shortened by 6 bases and J by 2 bases, with 15 bases between the two germline ends. The CDR3 here is CASTPGRPPYEQYF. CDR3 nucleotides: TGTGCCAGCACCCCCGGGCGTCCGCCCTACGAGCAGTACTTC. The full variable domain, completed using reference TRBV5-4 and TRBJ2-7, is ETGVTQSPTHLIKTRGQQVTLRCSSQSGHNTVSWYQQALGQGPQFIFQYYREEENGRGNFPPRFSGLQFPNYSSELNVNALELDDSALYLCASTPGRPPYEQYFGPGTRLTVT.

V is TRBV9 and J is TRBJ1-4, with a tentative D call TRBD1 (5 bases). Between the trimmed V and J ends, which lost 3 bases and 5 bases, there was a span of 17 bases. Germline lookup yields CDR1 SGDLS and CDR2 YYNGEE. The CDR3 is made up of 16 amino acids. The CDR3 coding sequence is TGTGCCAGCAGCGCCGACCCATGGGGGGGGAATGAAAAACTGTTTTTT. It specifies CASSADPWGGNEKLFF. Using reference TRBV9 and TRBJ1-4 for the parts outside the CDR3, the full variable domain is DSGVTQTPKHLITATGQRVTLRCSPRSGDLSVYWYQQSLDQGLQFLIQYYNGEERAKGNILERFSAQQFPDLHSELNLSSLELGDSALYFCASSADPWGGNEKLFFGSGTQLSVL.

CDR3 protein: CSVDIAGQETQYF. CDR3 DNA sequence: TGCAGCGTTGACATAGCGGGGCAAGAGACCCAGTACTTC. The chain has TRBV29-1 and TRBJ2-5; 8 nucleotides line up with TRBD2. After removal of 3 bases from V and 2 bases from J, the junction contained 2 bases not matched to a gene. Germline V gene lookup returns CDR1 SQVTM and CDR2 ANQGSEA. This CDR3 has 13 residues.

This rearrangement joins TRBV14 to TRBJ1-5, with 7 bases that match TRBD1. V lost 1 base to trimming and J lost 2 bases; unmatched junction nucleotides: 17. This CDR3 is built from 20 residues. Germline V gene sequence: CDR1 SGHDN, CDR2 FVKESK. The CDR3 protein is CASSQGGNRGMVIGNQPQHF. The DNA for the CDR3 is TGTGCCAGCAGCCAAGGGGGGAACAGGGGAATGGTAATAGGCAATCAGCCCCAGCATTTT.

This clone was recorded a few times. The chain recombines TRBV28 with TRBJ2-1, with 7 bases aligning to TRBD1. Germline-derived CDR1 and CDR2 are MDHEN and SYDVKM. V lost 4 bases, J lost 5 bases, and 11 bases stayed unmatched. This CDR3 has 16 residues. The DNA for the CDR3 is TGTGCCAGCAGTTCGACCTGGACAGGTGAGAACAATGAGCAGTTCTTC. Its translation is CASSSTWTGENNEQFF.

The chain combines TRBV5-1 with TRBJ2-3, with a tentative D call TRBD1 (6 bases). The germline V gene has CDR1 SGHRS and CDR2 YFSETQ. Trimming removed 1 base from V and 4 bases from J, with 16 bases in between. This CDR3 has 16 amino acids. As DNA, the CDR3 is TGCGCCAGCAGCTTGATAGGGTGGGACAAGCCAGATACGCAGTATTTT. Translation gives CASSLIGWDKPDTQYF. The full variable domain, completed using reference TRBV5-1 and TRBJ2-3, is KAGVTQTPRYLIKTRGQQVTLSCSPISGHRSVSWYQQTPGQGLQFLFEYFSETQRNKGNFPGRFSGRQFSNSRSEMNVSTLELGDSALYLCASSLIGWDKPDTQYFGPGTRLTVL.